This TCR beta chain was sequenced in a study of blood T cell repertoires in COVID-19. Study at large: Whether acute or convalescent, the COVID-19 samples came from the United States, Italy and Spain. T cells, B-cell-depleted T cells, or PBMCs supplied cDNA or gDNA.

This clone occurred once. Per the study methods: The authors estimated nucleated cell counts from reference gene primer amplification. Method: immunoSEQ multiplex PCR; TCRdb's copy keeps in-frame clones and lacks some. That table gives V, J and clone size, and the DNA gave D and trimming. The sample consists of 53,000 or so clones, about three quarters of them appearing once. The CDR3 is 14 residues long. Germline lookup yields CDR1 SNHLY and CDR2 FYNNEI. J gave up 2 bases and V 4 bases, and 2 bases lay outside the gene matches. The sequence was collected from a man aged 70-80 years with active or convalescent COVID-19. The material sequenced was peripheral blood. The chain joins TRBV2 to TRBJ2-7; 10 positions agree with TRBD2. Here the CDR3 DNA reads TGTGCCAGCAGTGTTACTAGCGGGACCTACGAGCAGTACTTC. This codes for CASSVTSGTYEQYF.